This is a list of T cell receptor beta chains from one sample in a study of shared clonotypes between healthy human individuals. The assay was immunoSEQ multiplex PCR, and TCRdb's table has in-frame clones only and misses some. The top ten hold 24% of the sample, which has about 820,000 clones, about 92% seen once. Input material: naive CD8+ T cells sorted from blood. These receptors all stem from a man between 25 and 39 years old in good health. The CDR3 runs from the conserved cysteine through the conserved F or W. The D gene is left open where the match is weak. Part of the rows lack a size; the others show once, few, many or a class for expanded clones.

TRBV28	TRBD2	-	TRBJ2-3	CASSLDLAGFATDTQYF	TGTGCCAGCAGTTTAGATTTAGCGGGATTTGCTACAGATACGCAGTATTTT
TRBV28	-	-	TRBJ2-1	CASSQGGGHNEQFF	TGTGCCAGCAGCCAGGGGGGAGGGCACAATGAGCAGTTCTTC
TRBV19	-	-	TRBJ2-5	CASSIVGGETQYF	TGTGCCAGTAGTATAGTCGGAGGGGAGACCCAGTACTTC
TRBV19	TRBD1	-	TRBJ2-1	CASSRTGDNEQFF	TGTGCCAGCTCGCGGACAGGGGACAATGAGCAGTTCTTC
TRBV27	-	once	TRBJ2-1	CASSPDRRLSYNEQFF	TGTGCCAGCAGTCCCGACCGTCGTCTCTCCTACAATGAGCAGTTCTTC
TRBV4-1	-	-	TRBJ2-7	CASSHPGSSYEQYF	TGCGCCAGCAGCCATCCTGGGAGCTCCTACGAGCAGTACTTC
TRBV11-2	TRBD1	-	TRBJ2-7	CASSSRDRSGYEQYF	TGTGCCAGCAGCTCACGGGACAGGAGCGGGTACGAGCAGTACTTC
TRBV28	-	-	TRBJ2-7	CASSTHRLDSTYEQYF	TGTGCCAGCAGTACCCACCGCTTGGATTCGACCTACGAGCAGTACTTC
TRBV11-2	-	-	TRBJ2-1	CASSSPAGLTSREQFF	TGTGCCAGCAGCTCGCCGGCGGGACTCACTTCCCGGGAGCAGTTCTTC
TRBV15	TRBD1	-	TRBJ2-5	CATSSRDRVRETQYF	TGTGCCACCAGCAGCCGGGACAGGGTGAGGGAGACCCAGTACTTC
TRBV4-1	TRBD1	-	TRBJ1-3	CASSTTGGFGNTIYF	TGCGCCAGCAGTACGACAGGGGGCTTTGGAAACACCATATATTTT
TRBV29-1	TRBD2	once	TRBJ2-7	CSVELAGEGPYEQYF	TGCAGCGTTGAATTAGCGGGAGAGGGACCCTACGAGCAGTACTTC
TRBV7-9	-	-	TRBJ1-1	CASSPNGVEAFF	TGTGCCAGCAGTCCAAATGGGGTTGAAGCTTTCTTT
TRBV19	-	-	TRBJ2-6	CASGTSGANVLTF	TGTGCCAGTGGGACATCCGGGGCCAACGTCCTGACTTTC
TRBV9	-	-	TRBJ1-2	CASYRNDQGYGYTF	TGTGCCAGCTACCGGAATGATCAGGGCTATGGCTACACCTTC